The next 11 T cell receptor beta chains were all read from a single sample in a study of blood T cell repertoires in COVID-19 (dated by TCRdb to the early 2020s). The method was the immunoSEQ multiplex PCR assay. In its TCRdb copy, this immuneACCESS table keeps in-frame sequences only and misses some clones. Where compared with another copy, unresolved V genes explain less than half of these, and the others have no known cause. The sample contains fewer than 200,000 clones, roughly 78% of them found a single time. The top ten hold about 6.5% of the sample. Material: peripheral blood. The receptors here all came from a man aged 65 to 79 with active or convalescent COVID-19.

The CDR3 nucleotides read TGTGCCAGCAGCCAAGAGATCGGGACTTTGTCCTCTGGAAACACCATATATTTT. It yields the protein CASSQEIGTLSSGNTIYF. V and J are TRBV4-2 and TRBJ1-3; D is perhaps TRBD1 (5 bases). Trimming shortened V by 0 bases and J by 0 bases, and 15 bases separated the two germline ends. In germline, CDR1 is LGHNA, CDR2 YNFKEQ. This CDR3 has 18 amino acids.

This sequence joins TRBV18 and TRBJ1-5, with D maybe TRBD1 (5 bases). This CDR3 contains 15 residues. Germline V gene lookup returns CDR1 KGHSH and CDR2 LQKENI. The V end was cut by 1 base, the J end by 7 bases, with 14 bases between. The CDR3 protein is CASSPQSGEGQPQHF. In DNA, the CDR3 is TGTGCCAGCTCACCACAGTCGGGGGAAGGGCAGCCCCAGCATTTT.

The gene calls are TRBV4-2 and TRBJ1-2, with 7 bases that match TRBD1. This CDR3 is 15 amino acids long. The germline V gene has CDR1 LGHNA and CDR2 YNFKEQ. Losses at the gene ends were 6 bases for V and 4 bases for J; bases not matched to a gene: 11. DNA for the CDR3: TGTGCCAGCAGTACAACAGGGGCCGGGTTCTATGGCTACACCTTC. This codes for CASSTTGAGFYGYTF.

The sample holds a few counts of this clone. The chain recombines TRBV13 with TRBJ1-6; tentative D call: TRBD1 (5 bases). In germline, CDR1 is PRHDT, CDR2 FYEKMQ (reference sequence). This CDR3 is built from 15 residues. V dropped 0 bases and J dropped 6 bases, with 9 bases sitting between them. The CDR3 is CASSLGPGINSPLHF. CDR3 DNA sequence: TGTGCCAGCAGCTTAGGGCCAGGGATTAATTCACCCCTCCACTTT.

This clone came up once. The V and J genes are TRBV10-3 and TRBJ1-2, with 8 bases that match TRBD1. The germline V gene encodes CDR1 ENHRY and CDR2 SYGVKD. The trim removed 2 bases at V and 4 bases at J, leaving 6 bases unmatched. The CDR3 loop spans 15 amino acids. For the CDR3, the DNA is TGTGCCATCAGTGAGACAAGACAGGGGTCCTATGGCTACACCTTC. Translated: CAISETRQGSYGYTF.

The chain joins TRBV7-8 to TRBJ2-7; TRBD1 might be the D (5 bases). Trimming left V 4 bases short and J 6 bases short, with 13 bases between. The CDR3 contains 13 residues. CDR1 is SGHVS, CDR2 FQNEAQ, per germline. CDR3 sequence: CASSSLGQAEQYF. The CDR3 coding sequence is TGTGCCAGCAGCTCCCTAGGACAAGCCGAGCAGTACTTC.

The gene calls are TRBV7-3 and TRBJ2-6; D gene uncertain. CDR1 and CDR2 from the germline V gene are SGHTA and FQGTGA. The germline V and J ends were trimmed by 3 bases and 5 bases, with 11 bases remaining between them. This CDR3 region has 15 residues. CDR3 amino acids: CASSFYHIWANVLTF. The CDR3 nucleotides read TGTGCCAGCAGCTTTTACCACATCTGGGCCAACGTCCTGACTTTC.

The chain uses TRBV7-2 and TRBJ2-5, with D maybe TRBD1 (6 bases). The CDR3 consists of 16 residues. CDR1 is SGHTA, CDR2 FQGNSA, per germline. V shed 5 bases and J shed 5 bases, with 21 bases lying between them. CDR3 sequence reads: CASSLYRGRGVETQYF. CDR3 bases: TGTGCCAGCAGCCTTTATAGGGGCAGGGGCGTCGAGACCCAGTACTTC.

In this sample, this clone turned up a few times. The rearrangement joins TRBV3-1 (or the pseudogene TRBV3-2) to TRBJ1-2, with D possibly matching TRBD1 (5 bases). Germline lookup yields CDR1 LGHDT and CDR2 YNNKEL (reference sequence). The CDR3 length is 18 residues. V dropped 1 base and J dropped 8 bases, with 26 bases sitting between them. The CDR3, as DNA: TGTGCCAGCAGCCAAGGCCCCACAAATACCCGACAGTTGAAAGGCTACACCTTC. The encoded protein is CASSQGPTNTRQLKGYTF.

This clone was picked up one time. This chain uses TRBV9 with TRBJ2-3; tentative D call: TRBD1 (6 bases). Germline CDR1 reads SGDLS; CDR2 reads YYNGEE. The V end was cut by 3 bases, the J end by 1 base, with 9 bases between. The CDR3 length is 14 residues. The CDR3, as DNA: TGTGCCAGCAGCGGGACAGTTCGCACAGATACGCAGTATTTT. Its translation is CASSGTVRTDTQYF. Drawing the rest from reference TRBV9 and TRBJ2-3, the complete variable domain is DSGVTQTPKHLITATGQRVTLRCSPRSGDLSVYWYQQSLDQGLQFLIQYYNGEERAKGNILERFSAQQFPDLHSELNLSSLELGDSALYFCASSGTVRTDTQYFGPGTRLTVL.

J is TRBJ1-2 and V is TRBV7-2, with a possible D match to TRBD1 (6 bases). This CDR3 spans 14 amino acids. Germline V gene sequence: CDR1 SGHTA, CDR2 FQGNSA. V lost 2 bases and J lost 5, with 12 bases in between. CDR3 protein: CASSLKGGWYGYTF. DNA of the CDR3: TGTGCCAGCAGCTTAAAGGGGGGGTGGTATGGCTACACCTTC.